This T cell receptor (beta chain) is drawn from a study of Ad26.COV2.S vaccination and SARS-CoV-2 variants (dated by TCRdb to the early 2020s). With respect to the entire study: Donors in the vaccine arm were drawn from COV1001, a multicentre, randomized, double-blind, placebo-controlled phase I-IIa trial testing Ad26.COV2.S in healthy adults. Ad26.COV2.S was administered intramuscularly at 5 x 10^10 or 1 x 10^11 viral particles, either as a single shot or as two shots given 56 days apart. TCRbeta repertoire sequencing was used to assess the specificity and breadth of SARS-CoV-2-reactive T cell receptors after Ad26.COV2.S vaccination. The TCR-sequenced set comprised around 32 samples: around 20 Ad26.COV2.S vaccine recipients, 5 placebo recipients and 8 SARS-CoV-2 convalescent individuals. Trial participants were randomized into five groups of five, in which low-dose or high-dose Ad26.COV2.S was given once or twice, or placebo was given on both occasions. Investigators remained blinded to trial group allocation during experiments and outcome assessment.

The immunoSEQ Assay was the method used to sequence TCRbeta CDR3 regions. After extraction, genomic DNA underwent amplification by bias-controlled multiplex PCR, followed by high-throughput sequencing. As for the original processing: To quantify the absolute abundance of each unique TCRbeta CDR3 region, sequences were collapsed and filtered. T cell fraction was estimated by normalizing TCRbeta template counts to usable DNA, with usable DNA measured through amplification of reference genes found in all nucleated cells. Repertoire TCRs were annotated as SARS-CoV-2-specific by exact matching of V gene, CDR3 amino acid sequence and J gene to a known reactive TCR set. The reference SARS-CoV-2 TCR set came from MIRA and was filtered for enrichment in COVID-19-positive ImmuneCODE repertoires, removing public or cross-reactive TCRs. Using the MIRA antigens, annotated TCRs were further analysed by specific ORF or by position within an ORF. Depth was the summed frequency of annotated unique rearrangements, while breadth was defined as annotated unique rearrangements over total unique productive rearrangements. Group comparisons of TCR breadth used two-sided Wilcoxon rank-sum tests. What TCRdb holds here is the immuneACCESS table cut down to in-frame rearrangements. Part of the clones is not present; checked against another copy, under half of the missing clones reflect an unresolved V gene, and the others are unexplained. That table furnishes V, J and clone size, whereas the DNA furnished D and trimming. The sample table records more than 400,000 clones; less than 95% of these occur just once. The ten biggest clones cover roughly 3.9% of the sample.

The sample's treatment or condition label, in plain terms: approximately 18 received Ad26.COV2.S at low or high dose, single or two shots; about 5 received placebo; per-sample allocation not given. Repertoires of vaccine and placebo recipients were sequenced from samples collected on day 63 after the first injection. Between 29 July and 7 August 2020, Cohort 1b enrolled approximately 26 adults aged 18-55 years at one site in Boston, USA. As a vaccine, Ad26.COV2.S was a replication-incompetent adenovirus type 26 vector that expressed a prefusion-stabilized SARS-CoV-2 spike protein derived from the original Wuhan strain. General conclusions and limits of the study: Comparable non-spike TCR breadth was observed between vaccine and placebo recipients, consistent with only spike being contained in the vaccine. Substantial breadth of spike-specific CD8+ and CD4+ T cell responses was reported after vaccination. According to the authors, total T cell responses may have been underestimated by the TCR breadth and depth analyses. Spike-specific TCR breadth was higher in Ad26.COV2.S recipients than in placebo recipients (P = 0.0014). The study lacked the statistical power to compare responses across vaccine doses or regimens.

With regard to this clone: This clone's antigen is unknown. Nothing much larger sits one base from this clone, and base qualities are not available.

The germline V gene provides CDR1 MDHEN and CDR2 SYDVKM. From the cysteine through the phenylalanine, the CDR3 covers 14 amino acids. Kept here is only the CDR3 DNA, which spans 42 bases and is read in frame from base 1. The V and J ends are trimmed by 2 bases and 6 bases, leaving 14 bases between them. This receptor was identified in a person between 18 and 65 years old who received the Ad26.COV2.S COVID-19 vaccine or a placebo. The source was peripheral blood, collected in a trial of Ad26.COV2.S vaccine versus placebo. This chain joins TRBV28 to TRBJ2-7, with the D gene call left open. The CDR3 region reads CASSLHGTYFEQYF. The nucleotides are TGTGCCAGCAGTTTACACGGTACCTACTTCGAGCAGTACTTC.